This TCR beta chain was captured in a study of T cells after yellow fever vaccination. The CDR3 contains 13 residues. CDR1 and CDR2 (germline): SGHTA, FQGNSA. The ends were cut back, 2 bases at V and 4 bases at J, with 8 bases in the middle. Study results and caveats: Faster peaking, at day 5 versus 15, marked a secondary response that was weaker. Once the booster was given, most primary-vaccination clones reappeared, at 95% to 97% for CD4 and approximately 88% for CD8.

TCRdb processed the 5' RACE reads anew with MiXCR; each CDR3 protein has one entry. The sample has more than 95,000 distinct CDR3 sequences, approximately 8.4% seen once; the top ten hold approximately 39%. There are a few counts of this clonotype. No antigen is known for it. The origin of this receptor is a man younger than 35 who received the YFV17D yellow fever vaccine. The specimen comprised CD8+ T cells sorted from PBMCs, sampled on the day of the yellow fever booster vaccination. The chain is built from TRBV7-2 and TRBJ1-1, with TRBD1 as a possible D gene (5 bases). The CDR3 DNA reads as TGTGCCAGCAGCTTACAGGGCTTCACTGAAGCTTTCTTT. Protein: CASSLQGFTEAFF.